This TCR beta chain was identified in a study of a mutant IDH1 vaccine in newly diagnosed glioma. Time point described: week 23, last vaccination. Every vaccine dose comprised 300 ug of mutant IDH1 20-mer peptide plus topical imiquimod. TCRdb keeps only in-frame clones here, not all; method: immunoSEQ multiplex PCR. The sample has approximately 66,000 clones, over 75% seen once. Notes on this clone: What it binds is not known.

CDR1 SNHLY and CDR2 FYNNEI come from the germline V gene. This CDR3 region has 14 residues. Trimming left V 6 bases short and J 9 bases short, with 15 bases between. The sample in question was PBMCs, obtained from a glioma patient whose treatment included an IDH1 peptide vaccine. The V call is TRBV2, the J call TRBJ1-6; D call uncertain. The receptor was isolated from a man between 18 and 35 years old with glioma. The CDR3: CASRAGSGGSPLHF. The CDR3 DNA reads as TGTGCCAGCAGGGCCGGGAGCGGAGGTTCACCCCTCCACTTT.